This TCR beta chain emerged from a study of cytomegalovirus exposure and HLA in healthy donors (dated by TCRdb to about 2017). Regarding the study in general: An earlier analysis of approximately 550 of the donors reported 250 to 300 Gb of sequence data and 120 million or so unique TCR beta sequences from about 179 million T cells. About 300 gigabases of sequencing data and approximately 92 million unique TCR sequences made up an early release that covered around 640 HLA-typed donors. The genetic ancestry cluster associated with self-reported Caucasian donors included 70% to 85% of the roughly 390 genotyped donors. The study was designed to test whether signatures of past pathogen exposure could be identified by cataloging public T cell receptors. Using immunosequencing, the study profiled T cell repertoires from 640 or so subjects and related those repertoires to cytomegalovirus serostatus. In addition to the first cohort of approximately 670 subjects, a separate validation cohort of about 120 different subjects was used. High-throughput TCR immunosequencing, statistical association of individual TCRs with disease status, and machine learning were combined to predict cytomegalovirus infection status. A later analysis re-examined previously published TCR beta repertoires from several hundred donors and added high-resolution HLA genotyping to investigate patterns of TCR occurrence. Rather than drawing on any new phenotypic data, the later analysis identified candidate immune exposures from TCR beta sequences and the way those sequences occurred across donors. An earlier analysis of a few hundred of the donors applied high-throughput TCR beta sequencing to assess whether each TCR beta V gene segment acted as functional or pseudogenic. Donor age, sex, ethnicity and CMV serostatus were compiled alongside the repertoire data. In a later genetic analysis, genome-wide SNP genotypes for about 65% of the roughly 670 donors were used, and that subset was treated as a discovery cohort. All discovery cohort repertoires had been generated using a single sequencing platform. HLA typing included class I and class II loci at four-digit resolution. Typing coverage varied by locus: about 620-640 donors for A, B, C, DRB1 and DQB1; around 560 for DQA1; over 600 for DPA1; approximately 490 for DPB1. Four to six DR-DQ haplotypes were handled as single units for association and clustering, since linkage in the cohort was strong. Among a few hundred genotyped donors of the cohort, an average of approximately 240,000 unique TCR beta nucleotide sequences were sequenced per donor, 15% to 20% of them non-productive. The research as a whole found: The earlier analysis of around 600 of the donors excluded some 15 rarely observed V segments, including chromosome 9 orphons, because counts were too low. V-gene and J-gene trimming of TCR beta chains was associated with a missense DCLRE1C variant in a later genetic analysis, and the association was replicated in an independent cohort. In vitro tests confirmed that a few of the cytomegalovirus-associated TCR beta chains recognize cytomegalovirus antigens. While some public TCRs were present in many individuals, most TCR sequences turned up only very rarely across donors. Because HLA typing was missing for some donors at each locus, association tests included only the typed subset. Some IMGT-functional V segments, including TRBV6-2 and TRBV6-3, could not be told apart with the 87-base-pair reads, so those segments were excluded. Presence/absence analyses assumed roughly uniform sequencing depth across donors, an assumption that may not hold. The classifier was reported to diagnose cytomegalovirus status with high specificity and sensitivity in both the original and validation cohorts. In a later analysis, TCR association rates were found to vary across HLA loci, with the most associated TCRs seen for DRB1 alleles and the fewest for HLA-C alleles. Compared with the 666-donor mean, donors in an Asian-associated ancestry cluster had fewer N-insertions in productive TCRs, according to a later genetic analysis. It was suggested by the authors that the approach could potentially be generalized to other disease states and immunological phenotypes. Specific HLA alleles were associated with 15,000 to 20,000 TCR beta sequences at a false discovery rate of 0.05 in a later analysis. Compared with equally common non-associated chains, HLA-associated TCR beta chains in a later analysis were more clonally expanded and had lower generation probabilities. A cluster of highly shared sequence variants was judged likely to represent a technical artifact of the sequencing pipeline. Only TCR beta chains were sequenced in this cohort, and the absence of alpha or paired-chain data limited detectable features. Broadly in line with IMGT annotations, most TCR beta V segments showed up in productive rearrangements about 87% or about 30% of the time in an earlier analysis of around 600 of the donors. CMV serostatus was the only immune exposure information available for the cohort. Several of the top co-occurrence clusters appeared to be linked to parvovirus B19, influenza, CMV and Epstein-Barr virus, according to a later analysis. When HLA alleles, especially DR and DQ, strongly co-occurred, TCR associations were difficult to assign to individual alleles. Linkage disequilibrium might explain the correlated functional status among segregating V segments, but an unknown experimental factor could not be ruled out. A total of fewer than 200 TCR beta chains were listed by the study as associated with cytomegalovirus. A further reported finding was that TCR beta sequences accurately predicted the HLA-A and HLA-B alleles for most subjects in the first cohort. A later analysis found that most CMV-associated TCR beta chains appeared HLA-restricted, with HLA associations seemingly driven largely by CMV exposure.

The junction carries 10 bases between V and J, which are trimmed by 3 bases and 6 bases respectively. CDR1 and CDR2 are read off the germline V gene (reference sequence) as LNHNV and YYDKDF. Its CDR3 holds 13 amino acids, cysteine through phenylalanine. The retained sequence is limited to the CDR3, 39 bases, with the frame set at the first base. This clone was detected only a few times. Its specific antigen is unknown. Base qualities were left out, and no much larger clone turns up one base away. In total, roughly 670 healthy bone marrow donors made up the cohort. At the time of sampling, every cohort member was nominally healthy, though immune exposures that went unrecorded were likely present. The donor was CMV seropositive and was included in the group of around 300 seropositive cohort members. A peripheral blood sample was provided by each donor, and peripheral blood mononuclear cells were used for TCR beta sequencing. The Qiagen DNeasy Blood Extraction Kit was used to extract genomic DNA from the blood cell samples.

Libraries were constructed by the immunoSEQ multiplex PCR assay. For the multiplex PCR, a mixture combining 60 forward primers for TCR Vbeta segments and 13 reverse primers for TCR Jbeta segments was used. The CDR3 region of rearranged TCR beta genes was amplified from genomic DNA by a multiplex PCR assay. The Illumina HiSeq System was used to sequence the amplified TCR beta libraries as 87-base-pair reads. In the authors' own workflow: In a later analysis, tens of millions of unique TCR beta chains were counted across the approximately 640 repertoires, and around 10 million of these chains were shared by at least two donors. To remove PCR and sequencing errors, raw reads were error-corrected and collapsed into unique sequences using a nearest-neighbor algorithm that merged closely related sequences. To assign V, D and J gene segments, CDR3 sequences were aligned to IMGT reference sequences. For a sequence to be retained, at least a six-nucleotide match to both a V gene segment and a J gene segment was required. A rearrangement was called productive if the CDR3 had no stop codons and remained in frame with V and J, and every other rearrangement was called non-productive. CDR3 was defined according to IMGT convention as the region running from the second conserved V-encoded cysteine to the conserved J-encoded phenylalanine. The earlier analysis of 587 of the donors excluded any sequence lacking an unambiguous match to a single V gene segment. An earlier analysis of about 600 of the donors called V segments functional above 56.7% productive rearrangements and segregating when the between-donor standard deviation exceeded 5%. A statistical classification framework was built for diagnosing cytomegalovirus status from the catalog of TCR beta chain sequences. V and J gene assignment, in a later analysis, came from comparing TCR nucleotide sequences with IMGT/GENE-DB human TR gene sequences. In a later analysis, CDR3 sequences and most-parsimonious VDJ recombination scenarios were assigned using the TCRdist pipeline. In a later analysis, every TCR beta chain was defined by the combination of its CDR3 amino acid sequence and its V-gene family, and reads without a unique V-gene family were dropped. In a later analysis, several hundred highly shared, low-generation-probability nucleotide sequences were removed to address suspected cross-contamination and a sequencing artifact. For each public chain, a later analysis derived a clonal expansion index from normalized ranks of inferred template counts within each repertoire. In a later analysis, generation probabilities were computed using a VDJ recombination model fitted to out-of-frame rearrangements, and the results were checked against IGoR. Hypergeometric tests were used in a later analysis to score TCR-TCR, TCR-HLA and TCR-CMV co-occurrence, with a repertoire-size bias correction applied to the TCR pairs. To estimate false discovery rates, a later analysis permuted the HLA or CMV assignments 20 times. A later analysis grouped co-occurring TCRs with DBSCAN, adding TCRdist sequence similarity when clustering within HLA-allele-positive subsets. Repertoires with fewer than 30,000 or more than 120,000 public chains, plus five repertoires with anomalous nucleotide sharing, were excluded from co-occurrence clustering. What TCRdb holds here is the immuneACCESS table cut down to in-frame rearrangements. Part of the clones is not present; checked against another copy, under half of the missing clones reflect an unresolved V gene, and the others are unexplained. D and trimming were read from the DNA, whereas the V and J calls and clone size are those reported in that table. The sample records about 120,000 clones, approximately 61% of which are singletons. Over 1.5% of the sample comes from the top ten.

The sample was PBMCs. The chain is made from TRBV15 and TRBJ2-3; the D gene identity is not certain. The TCR sequence derives from a man under 40 in good health and CMV-seropositive. For the CDR3, the sequence is CATSRLVGDTQYF. The DNA sequence is given as TGTGCCACCAGCAGGCTAGTGGGTGATACGCAGTATTTT. The full variable domain, with segments outside the CDR3 supplied by the reference TRBV15 and TRBJ2-3 proteins, appears as DAMVIQNPRYQVTQFGKPVTLSCSQTLNHNVMYWYQQKSSQAPKLLFHYYDKDFNNEADTPDNFQSRRPNTSFCFLDIRSPGLGDTAMYLCATSRLVGDTQYFGPGTRLTVL.